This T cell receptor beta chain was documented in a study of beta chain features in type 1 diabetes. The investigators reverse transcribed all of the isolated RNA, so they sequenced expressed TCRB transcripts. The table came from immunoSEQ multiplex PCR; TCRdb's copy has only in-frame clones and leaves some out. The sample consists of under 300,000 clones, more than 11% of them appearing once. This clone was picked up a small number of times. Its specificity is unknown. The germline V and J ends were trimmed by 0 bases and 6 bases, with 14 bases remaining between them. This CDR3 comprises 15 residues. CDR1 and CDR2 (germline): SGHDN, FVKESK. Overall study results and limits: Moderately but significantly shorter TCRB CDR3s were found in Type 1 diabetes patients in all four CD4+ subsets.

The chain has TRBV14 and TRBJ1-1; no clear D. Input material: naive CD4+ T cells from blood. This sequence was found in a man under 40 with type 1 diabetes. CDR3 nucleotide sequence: TGTGCCAGCAGCCAAGATTTCTTCGGCGGCGCTGAAGCTTTCTTT. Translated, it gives CASSQDFFGGAEAFF. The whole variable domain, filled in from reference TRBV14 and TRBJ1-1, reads EAGVTQFPSHSVIEKGQTVTLRCDPISGHDNLYWYRRVMGKEIKFLLHFVKESKQDESGMPNNRFLAERTGGTYSTLKVQPAELEDSGVYFCASSQDFFGGAEAFFGQGTRLTVV.